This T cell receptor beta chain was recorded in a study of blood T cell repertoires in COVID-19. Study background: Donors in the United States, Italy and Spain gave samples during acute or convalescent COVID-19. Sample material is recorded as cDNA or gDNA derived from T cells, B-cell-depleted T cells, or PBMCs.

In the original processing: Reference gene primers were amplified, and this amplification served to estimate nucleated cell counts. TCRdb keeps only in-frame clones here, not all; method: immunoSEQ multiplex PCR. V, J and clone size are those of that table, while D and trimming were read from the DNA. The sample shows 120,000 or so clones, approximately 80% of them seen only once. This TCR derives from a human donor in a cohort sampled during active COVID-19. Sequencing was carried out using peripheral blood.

This CDR3 reads CASSPGTGYNEQFF. CDR3 in DNA: TGTGCCAGCTCACCAGGGACAGGGTACAATGAGCAGTTCTTC. The chain joins TRBV18 to TRBJ2-1, with TRBD1 matching over 9 bases. The junction had 0 bases not matched to a gene; V was cut back by 2 bases and J by 4 bases. CDR1 KGHSH and CDR2 LQKENI come from the germline V gene. The CDR3 has 14 residues.